What follows are 15 T cell receptor beta chains derived from one specimen sequenced in a study of blood T cells in healthy people across ages. PCR was performed a second time for roughly 6 to 12 cycles using a sample-barcoded 5' primer and a J-beta primer mix. In TCRdb, the 5' RACE reads were re-called with MiXCR into one record per CDR3 protein. The sample holds about 1.7 million distinct CDR3 sequences, roughly 27% seen once. The specimen was blood. All receptors come from a woman aged 25 to 39 in good health.

This chain uses TRBV7-9 with TRBJ2-1; D ambiguous. In germline, CDR1 is SEHNR, CDR2 FQNEAQ (reference sequence). The CDR3 sequence is 13 residues long. Trimming removed 5 bases from V and 11 bases from J, with 16 bases in between. The CDR3 loop reads CASSPMTGFKQFF. The CDR3 region has the DNA TGTGCCAGCAGCCCCATGACGGGCTTCAAGCAGTTCTTC.

The rearrangement links TRBV11-2 to TRBJ1-2; D gene unclear. Germline CDR1 SGHAT, CDR2 FQNNGV. The CDR3 consists of 15 residues. V dropped 0 bases and J dropped 4 bases, with 12 bases sitting between them. The CDR3 is CASSLDTLYGYGYTF. The CDR3, as DNA: TGTGCCAGCAGCTTAGACACCCTCTACGGCTATGGCTACACCTTC.

V usage is TRBV6-1 and J usage is TRBJ2-3; 12 positions agree with TRBD2. CDR3 size: 19 residues. V dropped 1 base and J dropped 10; count of bases not matched to a gene: 18. Looked up from germline, CDR1 is MNHNS and CDR2 is SASEGT. DNA of the CDR3: TGTGCCAGCAGTGAAGTCCCGGTACTAGCGGGAGGACTTTCGGGGGCGCAGTATTTT. Amino acid sequence: CASSEVPVLAGGLSGAQYF.

The V and J genes are TRBV7-9 and TRBJ2-1, with D perhaps matching TRBD2 (6 bases). V was trimmed by 4 bases and J by 6 bases, leaving 16 bases between them. The CDR3 has 15 amino acids. Germline V gives CDR1 SEHNR, CDR2 FQNEAQ (reference sequence). CDR3 in DNA: TGTGCCAGCAGCTCGGGCGGGATAACGAGCAATGAGCAGTTCTTC. Translating gives CASSSGGITSNEQFF.

As regards this clonotype: Being one base from a much bigger clone, this may be a read error. V and J are TRBV6-4 and TRBJ2-1; 9 positions match TRBD1. CDR1 and CDR2 (germline): MRHNA, SNTAGT. This CDR3 spans 15 amino acids. In DNA form, the CDR3 reads TGTGCCTGCAGTGCCGGGACAGGGACCTACAATGAGCAGTTCTTC. The encoded protein is CACSAGTGTYNEQFF.

About this clonotype: One end of the junction fails to match germline, which may point to a read error. The rearrangement uses TRBV7-2 and TRBJ2-1, with D possibly matching TRBD2 (5 bases). CDR1 is SGHTA and CDR2 is FQGNSA in the germline V gene. The CDR3 length is 14 residues. The CDR3 DNA reads TGTGCCGGCAGCTTCAGAGGGTTGGACAATGAGCAGTTCTTC. As protein: CAGSFRGLDNEQFF.

Worth noting for this clonotype: This may stem from a read error, because a much larger clone lies one nucleotide away. V usage is TRBV7-2 and J usage is TRBJ2-7, with 12 bases fitting TRBD2. V was pared by 5 bases and J by 7 bases, with 6 bases of the junction left unmatched. Germline CDR1 reads SGHTA; CDR2 reads FQGNSA. CDR3 length: 14 residues. This chain's CDR3 is CASSRLAGEDEQYF. The CDR3 nucleotides read TGTGCCAGCAGCCGACTAGCGGGGGAGGATGAGCAGTACTTC.

The CDR3, as DNA: TGTGCCAGCAGCCGAGGACGGAGAAACACTGCGGCTTTCTTT. Translated: CASSRGRRNTAAFF. This chain links TRBV13 with TRBJ1-1; the D is unclear. In germline, CDR1 is PRHDT, CDR2 FYEKMQ (reference sequence). V shed 5 bases and J shed 11 bases, with 21 bases lying between them. The CDR3 extends over 14 amino acids. The full variable domain, rest sourced from reference TRBV13 and TRBJ1-1, is AAGVIQSPRHLIKEKRETATLKCYPIPRHDTVYWYQQGPGQDPQFLISFYEKMQSDKGSIPDRFSAQQFSDYHSELNMSSLELGDSALYFCASSRGRRNTAAFFGQGTRLTVV.

The V and J genes are TRBV25-1 and TRBJ2-5, with D perhaps TRBD1 (6 bases). V lost 0 bases and J 5 bases, leaving 19 bases between the germline ends. Per the germline V gene, CDR1 is MGHDK and CDR2 is SYGVNS. CDR3 length: 17 residues. The CDR3 loop is CASSEYKGGQLAETQYF. CDR3 DNA: TGTGCCAGCAGTGAATATAAGGGCGGACAGCTCGCGGAGACCCAGTACTTC.

This clonotype was seen only a few times. The chain has TRBV10-3 and TRBJ2-3; 8 bases map to TRBD2. Germline V CDR1 and CDR2: ENHRY, SYGVKD. Trimming at V came to 5 bases and at J to 5 bases, leaving 9 bases not matched to a gene. This CDR3 is built from 15 residues. CDR3 in amino acids: CAISWDSGAGDTQYF. In DNA form, the CDR3 reads TGTGCCATCAGTTGGGATAGCGGGGCGGGAGATACGCAGTATTTT.

The J gene is TRBJ2-7, the V gene TRBV12-3 or TRBV12-4, with 7 bases matching TRBD2. J was trimmed by 2 bases and V by 6 bases; bases with no gene match: 19. The CDR3 has 18 amino acids. The CDR3 DNA follows: TGTGCCAGCAGAGAACCTCCCCCTCGGCGGGAGAAGGCCTACGAGCAGTACTTC. This sequence encodes CASREPPPRREKAYEQYF.

The V and J genes are TRBV14 and TRBJ2-1; TRBD1 matches at 11 bases. Germline loops: CDR1 SGHDN, CDR2 FVKESK. The ends lost 3 bases at V and 2 bases at J; junction bases unmatched: 6. This CDR3 is built from 17 residues. The CDR3 sequence: CASSHYRTGGAYNEQFF. The CDR3 DNA is TGTGCCAGCAGCCATTACCGGACAGGGGGCGCCTACAATGAGCAGTTCTTC.

This clonotype was counted a few times. This chain joins TRBV5-5 and TRBJ2-5; D gene ambiguous. The CDR3 sequence is 13 residues long. Germline CDR1 reads SGHKS; CDR2 reads YYEKEE (reference sequence). V shed 2 bases and J shed 5 bases, with 10 bases lying between them. The CDR3 DNA reads as TGTGCCAGCAGCTTTGAGTTTTCGGAGACCCAGTACTTC. As protein: CASSFEFSETQYF.

V is TRBV4-2 and J is TRBJ1-1; 10 bases match TRBD1. V lost 5 bases and J lost 8; bases outside the gene matches: 8. The V gene's germline CDR1 is LGHNA and CDR2 YNFKEQ. The CDR3 contains 14 residues. The CDR3 spells CASSYGQGGGEAFF. CDR3 DNA sequence: TGTGCCAGCAGCTATGGACAGGGGGGTGGGGAAGCTTTCTTT.

Only a few counts were recorded for this clonotype. One junction end disagrees with the germline gene, perhaps due to a read error. This sequence joins TRBV5-1 and TRBJ1-2; D is uncertain. The CDR3 length is 11 residues. Looked up from germline, CDR1 is SGHRS and CDR2 is YFSETQ. This chain's CDR3 is CANSDNYGYTF. In DNA form, the CDR3 reads TGCGCCAACAGCGACAACTATGGCTACACCTTC.